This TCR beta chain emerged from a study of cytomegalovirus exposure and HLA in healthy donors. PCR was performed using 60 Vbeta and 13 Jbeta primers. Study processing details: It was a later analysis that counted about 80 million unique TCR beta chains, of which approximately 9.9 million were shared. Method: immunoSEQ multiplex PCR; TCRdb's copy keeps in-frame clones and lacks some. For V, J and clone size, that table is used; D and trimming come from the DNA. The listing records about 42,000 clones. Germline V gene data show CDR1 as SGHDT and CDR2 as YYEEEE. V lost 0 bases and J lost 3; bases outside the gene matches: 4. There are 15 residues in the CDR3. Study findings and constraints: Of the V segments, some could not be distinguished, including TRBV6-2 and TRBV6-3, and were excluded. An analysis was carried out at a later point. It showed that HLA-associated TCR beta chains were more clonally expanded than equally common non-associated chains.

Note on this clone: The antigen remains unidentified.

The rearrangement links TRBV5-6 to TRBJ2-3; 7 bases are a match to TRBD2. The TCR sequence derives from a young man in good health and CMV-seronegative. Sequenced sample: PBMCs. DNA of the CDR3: TGTGCCAGCAGCTTGGGTTCTAGCGGAACAGATACGCAGTATTTT. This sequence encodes CASSLGSSGTDTQYF.